This T cell receptor beta chain was recovered during a study of regulatory T cells in long-lasting Graves disease. Study findings and constraints: The work looked only at peripheral blood and did not look at thyroid tissue. Gene preferences differed: TRBV28, TRBJ1-2, TRBJ2-5 in persistent cases.

This clonotype occurred many times. Antigen unknown. Construction of TCR beta libraries relied on iRepertoire HTBI primers and on Arm-PCR targeting CDR3 regions. Each CDR3 protein gets one entry after TCRdb re-called the multiplex PCR reads with MiXCR. The sample consists of roughly 410,000 distinct CDR3 sequences, around 16% of them appearing once. Germline V gene lookup returns CDR1 KGHDR and CDR2 SFDVKD. V lost 9 bases to trimming and J lost 5 bases; unmatched junction nucleotides: 11. The CDR3 covers 14 residues. Time point reported: newly diagnosed GD, antithyroid drugs for less than 3 months. Researchers made the TCR library from RNA that was extracted from PBMCs. This sample was also put to use in a study of T cells in Graves' hyperthyroidism and ophthalmopathy. That report adds: Across 18 months, stable Graves' hyperthyroidism was marked by no progression to ophthalmopathy.

The receptor was isolated from a middle-aged woman with Graves disease. This specimen was peripheral blood mononuclear cells (PBMCs), taken at new diagnosis, from a patient treated with antithyroid drugs. The rearrangement joins TRBV24-1 to TRBJ2-5; 7 bases map to TRBD1. CDR3 nucleotide sequence: TGTGCCACCGAGGCCTCGAGGGGGCCGGAGACCCAGTACTTC. Its translation: CATEASRGPETQYF.